Here is one T cell receptor beta chain with its context. Antigen: not known. An end of the junction differs from the germline gene, which may be a read error. Both 60 Vbeta primers and 13 Jbeta primers went into the PCR. Some clones are missing from TCRdb's copy, which holds only in-frame ones; the method was immunoSEQ multiplex PCR. In the table there are over 150,000 clones, roughly two thirds of which are singletons. These data are taken from a study of cytomegalovirus exposure and HLA in healthy donors. Overall study results and limits: TCR beta chain V- and J-gene trimming was linked, in a later analysis, to a missense variant in DCLRE1C. There were under 200 TCR beta chains listed as cytomegalovirus-associated.

CDR3 length equals 14 residues. Germline V gene lookup returns CDR1 SEHNR and CDR2 FQNEAQ (reference sequence). The sequence was obtained from a woman aged 25 to 45 in good health and CMV-seronegative. The genes are TRBV7-9 and TRBJ1-5, with D perhaps TRBD1 (5 bases). Specimen: PBMCs. The CDR3 loop reads CSSSFTREDQPQHF. The CDR3 DNA reads as TGTTCCAGCAGCTTTACCAGGGAAGATCAGCCCCAGCATTTT.